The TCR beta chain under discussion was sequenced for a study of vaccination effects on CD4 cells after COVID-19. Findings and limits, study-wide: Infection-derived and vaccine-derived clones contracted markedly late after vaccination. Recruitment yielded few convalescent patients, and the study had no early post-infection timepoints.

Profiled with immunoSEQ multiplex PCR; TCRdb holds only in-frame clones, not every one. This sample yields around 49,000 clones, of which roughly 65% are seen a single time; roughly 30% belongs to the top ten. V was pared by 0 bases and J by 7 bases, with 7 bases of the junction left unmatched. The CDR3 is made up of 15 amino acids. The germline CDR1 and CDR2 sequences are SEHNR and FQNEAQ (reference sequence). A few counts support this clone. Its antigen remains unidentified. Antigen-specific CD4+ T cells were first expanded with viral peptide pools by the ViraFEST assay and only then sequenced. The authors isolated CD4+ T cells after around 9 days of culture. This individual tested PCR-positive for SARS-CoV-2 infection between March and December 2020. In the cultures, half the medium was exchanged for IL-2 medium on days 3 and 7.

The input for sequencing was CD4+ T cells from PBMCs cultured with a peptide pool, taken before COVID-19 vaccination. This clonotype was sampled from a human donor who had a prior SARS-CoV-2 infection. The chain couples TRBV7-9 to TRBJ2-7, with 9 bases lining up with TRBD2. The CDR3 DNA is TGTGCCAGCAGCTTAGCTAGCGGGAGAACGGGAGAGCAGTACTTC. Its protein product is CASSLASGRTGEQYF.